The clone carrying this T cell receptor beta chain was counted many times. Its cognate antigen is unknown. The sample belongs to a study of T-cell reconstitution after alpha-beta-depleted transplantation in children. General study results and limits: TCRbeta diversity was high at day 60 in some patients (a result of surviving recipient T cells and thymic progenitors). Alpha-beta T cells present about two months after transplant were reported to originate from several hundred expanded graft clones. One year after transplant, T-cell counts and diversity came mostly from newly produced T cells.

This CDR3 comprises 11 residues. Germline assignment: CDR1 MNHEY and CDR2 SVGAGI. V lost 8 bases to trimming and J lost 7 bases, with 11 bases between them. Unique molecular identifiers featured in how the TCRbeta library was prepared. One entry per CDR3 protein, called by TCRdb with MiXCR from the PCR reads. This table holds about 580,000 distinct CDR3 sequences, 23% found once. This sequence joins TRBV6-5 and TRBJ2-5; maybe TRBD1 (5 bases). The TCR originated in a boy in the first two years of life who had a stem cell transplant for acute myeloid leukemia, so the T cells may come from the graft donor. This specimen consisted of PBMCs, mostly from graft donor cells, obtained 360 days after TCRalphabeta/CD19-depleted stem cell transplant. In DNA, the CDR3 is TGTGCCAGCTGGGGCGCCGGGACCCAGTACTTC. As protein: CASWGAGTQYF.